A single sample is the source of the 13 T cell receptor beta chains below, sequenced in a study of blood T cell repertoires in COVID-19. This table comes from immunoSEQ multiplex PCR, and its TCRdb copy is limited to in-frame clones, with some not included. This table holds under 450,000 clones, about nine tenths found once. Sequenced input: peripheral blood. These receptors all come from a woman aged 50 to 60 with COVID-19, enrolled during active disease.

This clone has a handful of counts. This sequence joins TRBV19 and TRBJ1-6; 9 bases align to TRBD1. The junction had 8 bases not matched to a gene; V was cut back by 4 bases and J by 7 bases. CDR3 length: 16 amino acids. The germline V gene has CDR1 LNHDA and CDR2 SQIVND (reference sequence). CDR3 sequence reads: CASSTTGTGWNSPLHF. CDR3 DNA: TGTGCCAGTAGTACCACCGGGACAGGGTGGAATTCACCCCTCCACTTT.

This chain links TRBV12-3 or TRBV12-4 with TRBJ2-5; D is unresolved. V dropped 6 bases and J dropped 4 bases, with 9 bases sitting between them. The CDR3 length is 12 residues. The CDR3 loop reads CASSLYLETQYF. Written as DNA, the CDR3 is TGTGCCAGCAGCCTTTATTTAGAGACCCAGTACTTC.

The CDR3 DNA sequence: TGTGCCTGGAGACAGGGGCCTACGGATTCACCCCTCCACTTT. Translation gives CAWRQGPTDSPLHF. The chain joins TRBV30 to TRBJ1-6, with 7 bases matching TRBD1. Germline V lookup: CDR1 GTSNPN, CDR2 SVGIG (reference sequence). The trim removed 3 bases at V and 8 bases at J, leaving 7 bases unmatched. This CDR3 is built from 14 residues.

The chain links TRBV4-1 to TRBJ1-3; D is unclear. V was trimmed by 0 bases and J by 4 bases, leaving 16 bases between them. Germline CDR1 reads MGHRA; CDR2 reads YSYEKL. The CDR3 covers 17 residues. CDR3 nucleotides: TGCGCCAGCAGCCAAGAATCCGGGTCCCTCCTCGGAAACACCATATATTTT. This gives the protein CASSQESGSLLGNTIYF.

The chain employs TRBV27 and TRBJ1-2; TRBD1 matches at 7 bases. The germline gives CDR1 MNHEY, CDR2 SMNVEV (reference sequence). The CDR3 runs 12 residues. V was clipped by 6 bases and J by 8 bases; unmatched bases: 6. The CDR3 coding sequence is TGTGCCAGCAGGCTAGGGGACAGCGGCTACACCTTC. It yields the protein CASRLGDSGYTF.

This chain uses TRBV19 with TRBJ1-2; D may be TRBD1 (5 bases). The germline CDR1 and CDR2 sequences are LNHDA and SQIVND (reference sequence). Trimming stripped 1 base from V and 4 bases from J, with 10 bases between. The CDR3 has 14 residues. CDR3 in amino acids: CASSIGNRFYGYTF. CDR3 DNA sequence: TGTGCCAGTAGTATAGGTAACAGGTTCTATGGCTACACCTTC. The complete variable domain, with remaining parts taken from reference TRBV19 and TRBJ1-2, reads DGGITQSPKYLFRKEGQNVTLSCEQNLNHDAMYWYRQDPGQGLRLIYYSQIVNDFQKGDIAEGYSVSREKKESFPLTVTSAQKNPTAFYLCASSIGNRFYGYTFGSGTRLTVV.

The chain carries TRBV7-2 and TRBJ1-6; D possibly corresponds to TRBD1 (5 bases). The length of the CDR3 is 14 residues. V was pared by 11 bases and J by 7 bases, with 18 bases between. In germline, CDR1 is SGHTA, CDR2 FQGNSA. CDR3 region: CASCRAAGNSPLHF. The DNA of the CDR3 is TGTGCCTCATGCAGGGCGGCGGGGAATTCACCCCTCCACTTT.

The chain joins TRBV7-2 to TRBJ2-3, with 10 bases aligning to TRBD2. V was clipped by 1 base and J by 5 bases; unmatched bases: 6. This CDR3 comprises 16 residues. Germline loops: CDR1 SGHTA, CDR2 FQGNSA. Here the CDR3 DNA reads TGTGCCAGCAGCTTAGGGACTAGCGGTACTCTAGATACGCAGTATTTT. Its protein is CASSLGTSGTLDTQYF.

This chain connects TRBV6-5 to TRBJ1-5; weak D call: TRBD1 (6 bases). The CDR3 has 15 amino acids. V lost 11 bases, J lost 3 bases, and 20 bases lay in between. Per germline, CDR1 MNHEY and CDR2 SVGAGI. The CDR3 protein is CAPRGGKRPNQPQHF. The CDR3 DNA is TGTGCCCCCCGGGGGGGCAAAAGGCCCAATCAGCCCCAGCATTTT.

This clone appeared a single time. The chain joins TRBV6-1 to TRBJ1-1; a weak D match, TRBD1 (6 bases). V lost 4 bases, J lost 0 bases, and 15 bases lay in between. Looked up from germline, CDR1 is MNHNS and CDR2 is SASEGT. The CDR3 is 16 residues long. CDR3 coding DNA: TGTGCCAGCAGTGCCCTAGGCAGGGGAGTGAACACTGAAGCTTTCTTT. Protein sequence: CASSALGRGVNTEAFF.

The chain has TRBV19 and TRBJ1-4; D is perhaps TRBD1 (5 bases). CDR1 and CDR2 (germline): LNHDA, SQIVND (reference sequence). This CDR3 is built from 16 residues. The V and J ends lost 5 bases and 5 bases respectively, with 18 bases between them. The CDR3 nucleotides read TGTGCCAGTAGTTTCCGGCCTGGGGGACTCAATGAAAAACTGTTTTTT. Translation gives CASSFRPGGLNEKLFF.

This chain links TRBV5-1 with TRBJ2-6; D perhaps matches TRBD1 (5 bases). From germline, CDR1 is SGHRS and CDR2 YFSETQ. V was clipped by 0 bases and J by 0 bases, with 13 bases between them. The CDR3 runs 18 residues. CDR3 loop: CASSLGRTPDSGANVLTF. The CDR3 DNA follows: TGCGCCAGCAGCTTGGGGCGGACACCCGACTCTGGGGCCAACGTCCTGACTTTC.

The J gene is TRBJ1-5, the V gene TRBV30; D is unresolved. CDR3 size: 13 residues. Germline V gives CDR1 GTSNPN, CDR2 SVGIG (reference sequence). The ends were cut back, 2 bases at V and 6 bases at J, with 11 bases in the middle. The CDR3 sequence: CAWSWEGRQPQHF. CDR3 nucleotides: TGTGCCTGGAGTTGGGAGGGCCGTCAGCCCCAGCATTTT.